These T cell receptor beta chains were read from a single sample in a study of blood T cell repertoires in COVID-19. Data came from immunoSEQ multiplex PCR; TCRdb stores just in-frame clones and leaves some out. The sample shows a few hundred thousand clones, 86% of them seen only once. Sequencing input: PBMCs or T cells enriched from blood (not recorded which). These receptors all come from a woman aged 40 to 50 with acute COVID-19. CDR3s include the opening cysteine and the closing phenylalanine or tryptophan. A D gene is named only where the DNA matches it firmly. For some rows the clone size is stated as once, few or many, or as a class when expanded; others skip it.

J gene | D gene | CDR3 length | clone size | V gene | CDR3 protein | CDR3 DNA
TRBJ1-3 | NA | 14 | few | TRBV7-2 | CASSLTPSGNTIYF | TGTGCCAGCAGCTTAACACCCTCTGGAAACACCATATATTTT
TRBJ2-3 | TRBD2 | 13 | NA | TRBV5-1 | CASSPSGRNTQYF | TGCGCCAGCAGCCCAAGCGGGAGGAACACGCAGTATTTT
TRBJ1-3 | NA | 13 | NA | TRBV3-1/TRBV3-2 | CASSPGGGNTIYF | TGTGCCAGCAGCCCGGGGGGGGGAAACACCATATATTTT
TRBJ2-3 | TRBD2 | 17 | once | TRBV6-2/TRBV6-3 | CASSYHRRTSYTDTQYF | TGTGCCAGCAGTTACCACAGGAGGACTAGCTACACAGATACGCAGTATTTT
TRBJ2-2 | TRBD2 | 17 | NA | TRBV9 | CASSSAGGRDLTGELFF | TGTGCCAGCAGCTCGGCGGGGGGGAGAGACCTCACCGGGGAGCTGTTTTTT
TRBJ2-5 | NA | 15 | medium-sized | TRBV27 | CASSSRGSYGETQYF | TGTGCCAGCAGTTCACGAGGGTCGTATGGGGAGACCCAGTACTTC
TRBJ1-1 | NA | 14 | NA | TRBV7-2 | CASSFLRGNTEAFF | TGTGCCAGCAGCTTTCTCAGGGGGAACACTGAAGCTTTCTTT
TRBJ2-5 | TRBD2 | 14 | NA | TRBV27 | CASSTRGLAETQYF | TGTGCCAGCAGTACCCGCGGACTAGCGGAGACCCAGTACTTC
TRBJ2-1 | NA | 14 | NA | TRBV15 | CATSTGTYYNEQFF | TGTGCCACCAGCACCGGGACTTATTACAATGAGCAGTTCTTC
TRBJ2-2 | TRBD2 | 11 | once | TRBV10-3 | CAIGTSGGLFF | TGTGCCATCGGGACTAGCGGGGGGCTGTTTTTT